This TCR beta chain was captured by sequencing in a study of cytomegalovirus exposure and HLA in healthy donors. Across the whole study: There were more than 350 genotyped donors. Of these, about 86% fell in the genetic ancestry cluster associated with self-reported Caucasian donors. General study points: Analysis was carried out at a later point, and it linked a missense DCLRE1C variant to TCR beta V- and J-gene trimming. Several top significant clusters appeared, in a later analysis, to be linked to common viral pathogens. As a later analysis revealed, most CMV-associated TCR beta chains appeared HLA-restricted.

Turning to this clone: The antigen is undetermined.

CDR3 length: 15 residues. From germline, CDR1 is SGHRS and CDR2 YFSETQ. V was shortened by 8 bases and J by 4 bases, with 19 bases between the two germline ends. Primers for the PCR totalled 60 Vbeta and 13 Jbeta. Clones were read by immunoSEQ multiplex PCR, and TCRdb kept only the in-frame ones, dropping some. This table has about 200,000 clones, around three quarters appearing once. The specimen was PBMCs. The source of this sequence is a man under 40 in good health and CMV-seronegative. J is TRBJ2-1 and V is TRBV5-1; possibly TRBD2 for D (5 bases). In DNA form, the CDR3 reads TGCGCCAGTATAGGGAACAGCGGAACATACAATGAGCAGTTCTTC. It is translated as CASIGNSGTYNEQFF.